The present T cell receptor beta chain was sequenced within a study of cytomegalovirus exposure and HLA in healthy donors (dated by TCRdb to about 2017). As for the study more broadly: An earlier analysis of approximately 640 of the donors reported approximately 290 Gb of sequence data and around 120 million unique TCR beta sequences from about 200 million T cells. Using immunosequencing, the study profiled T cell repertoires from about 620 subjects and related those repertoires to cytomegalovirus serostatus. HLA typing included class I and class II loci at four-digit resolution. Genome-wide SNP genotypes for about 60% of the 666 donors were used in a later genetic analysis, which treated that subset as a discovery cohort. The number of donors typed differed by locus, with roughly 620-630 for A, B, C, DRB1 and DQB1, around 560 for DQA1, 600 to 610 for DPA1, and approximately 470 for DPB1. To study patterns of TCR occurrence, a later analysis re-analyzed previously published TCR beta repertoires from 700 or so donors and added high-resolution HLA genotyping. Among about 400 genotyped donors of the cohort, an average of about 240,000 unique TCR beta nucleotide sequences was sequenced per donor, of which 15% to 20% were non-productive. Donor age, sex, ethnicity and CMV serostatus were compiled alongside the repertoire data. In the later analysis, no new phenotypic data were used to find candidate immune exposures; instead, reliance was placed on TCR beta sequences and their occurrence across donors. To decide whether each TCR beta V gene segment behaved as functional or pseudogenic, an earlier analysis of over 500 of the donors relied on high-throughput TCR beta sequencing. Besides the first cohort of 500 to 700 subjects, a separate validation cohort made up of 120 different subjects was used. To predict cytomegalovirus infection status, the study combined high-throughput TCR immunosequencing, statistical association of individual TCRs with disease status, and machine learning. Every discovery cohort repertoire had been produced on one sequencing platform. An early release covering roughly 600 HLA-typed donors comprised about 300 gigabases of sequencing data and approximately 80 million unique TCR sequences. Among the roughly 390 genotyped donors, more than 70% belonged to the genetic ancestry cluster associated with self-reported Caucasian donors. A handful of DR-DQ haplotypes were handled as single units for association and clustering because linkage in the cohort was strong. The aim of the study was to test whether cataloging public T cell receptors could identify signatures of past pathogen exposure. The paper as a whole reports these results and caveats: In a later analysis, HLA-associated TCR beta chains were found to be more clonally expanded and to have lower generation probabilities than equally common non-associated chains. The classifier was reported to diagnose cytomegalovirus status with high specificity and sensitivity in both the original and validation cohorts. Specific HLA alleles were associated with some 15,000 TCR beta sequences at a false discovery rate of 0.05 in a later analysis. In a later analysis, several top co-occurrence clusters were reported to appear linked to parvovirus B19, influenza, CMV and Epstein-Barr virus. A later genetic analysis associated a missense DCLRE1C variant with V-gene and J-gene trimming of TCR beta chains, and an independent cohort replicated the association. Immune exposure information for the cohort was limited to CMV serostatus. The presence/absence analyses assumed that sequencing depth was roughly uniform across donors, and that assumption may not be true. In vitro tests confirmed that a few of the cytomegalovirus-associated TCR beta chains recognize cytomegalovirus antigens. The earlier analysis of some 560 of the donors excluded some 16 rarely observed V segments, including chromosome 9 orphons, because counts were too low. The sequencing pipeline was judged likely to have produced a cluster of highly shared sequence variants as a technical artifact. Compared with the roughly 670-donor mean, donors in an Asian-associated ancestry cluster had fewer N-insertions in productive TCRs, according to a later genetic analysis. A further reported finding was that TCR beta sequences accurately predicted the HLA-A and HLA-B alleles for most subjects in the first cohort. Some IMGT-functional V segments, including TRBV6-2 and TRBV6-3, could not be distinguished by the 87-base-pair reads and were therefore excluded. The cohort was sequenced for TCR beta chains only, and without alpha or paired-chain data the features that could be detected were limited. In a later analysis, TCR association rates were found to vary across HLA loci, with the most associated TCRs seen for DRB1 alleles and the fewest for HLA-C alleles. Across donors, most TCR sequences were observed very rarely, whereas some public TCRs were present in many individuals. According to a later analysis, most CMV-associated TCR beta chains appeared to be HLA-restricted, and the HLA associations seemed to be driven largely by CMV exposure. The authors suggested that the approach could potentially be extended to other disease states and immunological phenotypes. Because HLA typing was missing for some donors at each locus, association tests included only the typed subset. A total of fewer than 200 TCR beta chains were listed by the study as associated with cytomegalovirus. Linkage disequilibrium might explain the correlated functional status among segregating V segments, but an unknown experimental factor could not be excluded. In an earlier analysis of around 500 of the donors, most TCR beta V segments appeared in productive rearrangements about 87% or about 30% of the time, broadly matching IMGT annotations. When HLA alleles, especially DR and DQ, strongly co-occurred, TCR associations were difficult to assign to individual alleles.

V and J lose 3 bases and 2 bases, and a span of 14 bases separates them. The germline V gene gives CDR1 as SGHVS and CDR2 as FNYEAQ. The CDR3 starts with the cysteine, ends with the phenylalanine, and has 16 residues. Only the CDR3 portion is preserved as DNA: 48 bases, with reading frame beginning at the first base. Concerning this clone: It has no known antigen specificity. No base-level quality is on record; no much larger clone is a single base apart.

Libraries came from the immunoSEQ multiplex PCR assay. For the multiplex PCR, a mixture combining 60 forward primers for TCR Vbeta segments and 13 reverse primers for TCR Jbeta segments was used. The CDR3 region of rearranged TCR beta genes was amplified from genomic DNA by a multiplex PCR assay. On the Illumina HiSeq System, the amplified TCR beta libraries were sequenced as 87-base-pair reads. As for the original processing: Across the 600 to 700 repertoires, a later analysis counted approximately 83 million unique TCR beta chains, some 11 million of which were shared by at least two donors. Raw reads were error-corrected and collapsed into unique sequences with a nearest-neighbor algorithm that merged closely related sequences to remove PCR and sequencing errors. Alignment of CDR3 sequences to IMGT reference sequences was used to assign V, D and J gene segments. For a sequence to be retained, at least a six-nucleotide match to both a V gene segment and a J gene segment was required. Rearrangements were classified as productive when the CDR3 lacked stop codons and remained in frame with V and J, and all other rearrangements were classified as non-productive. Following IMGT convention, CDR3 was defined as the stretch from the second conserved V-encoded cysteine up to the conserved J-encoded phenylalanine. Sequences without an unambiguous match to a single V gene segment were excluded from the earlier analysis of about 600 of the donors. An earlier analysis of under 750 of the donors called V segments functional above 56.7% productive rearrangements and segregating when the between-donor standard deviation exceeded 5%. To diagnose cytomegalovirus status from the catalog of TCR beta chain sequences, a statistical classification framework was built. A later analysis assigned V and J genes by comparing TCR nucleotide sequences with IMGT/GENE-DB human TR gene sequences. A later analysis assigned CDR3 sequences and most-parsimonious VDJ recombination scenarios with the TCRdist pipeline. In a later analysis, every TCR beta chain was defined by the combination of its CDR3 amino acid sequence and its V-gene family, and reads without a unique V-gene family were dropped. In a later analysis, around 650 highly shared, low-generation-probability nucleotide sequences were removed to address suspected cross-contamination and a sequencing artifact. A later analysis calculated a clonal expansion index for each public chain from normalized within-repertoire ranks of inferred template counts. A later analysis computed generation probabilities with a VDJ recombination model fitted to out-of-frame rearrangements, and checked the results against IGoR. A later analysis scored TCR-TCR, TCR-HLA and TCR-CMV co-occurrence with hypergeometric tests, applying a repertoire-size bias correction to TCR pairs. In a later analysis, false discovery rates were estimated by permuting HLA or CMV assignments 20 times. In a later analysis, co-occurring TCRs were grouped using DBSCAN, and TCRdist sequence similarity was added for clustering within HLA-allele-positive subsets. Repertoires with fewer than 30,000 or more than 120,000 public chains, plus five repertoires with anomalous nucleotide sharing, were excluded from co-occurrence clustering. Held by TCRdb, this immuneACCESS table contains in-frame sequences only and omits some clones. Under half of the omission traces to an unresolved V gene where checked; the cause of the rest is unknown. Clonal size and the V and J genes are those of that table, whereas D and trimming came from the DNA. Present in this sample are under 200,000 clones, more than 70% of which were seen just once. The ten largest account for around 1.4% of the sample.

In total, just over 650 healthy bone marrow donors made up the cohort. Cohort members were all nominally healthy when sampled, although unrecorded immune exposures were likely present. The donor was CMV seronegative and was included in the group of around 320 seronegative cohort members. Each donor provided a peripheral blood sample, and peripheral blood mononuclear cells were used for TCR beta sequencing. Genomic DNA was extracted from the blood cell samples with the Qiagen DNeasy Blood Extraction Kit. This chain joins TRBV7-6 to TRBJ1-5; the best D guess is TRBD1, with 5 bases matching. This TCR was recovered from a man aged 55-75 years in good health and CMV-seronegative. Sequenced sample: PBMCs. In nucleotides, the sequence is TGTGCCAGCAGCTTGGTCCCCTTAGGGGGCAATCAGCCCCAGCATTTT. It specifies CASSLVPLGGNQPQHF.